A selection of T cell receptor beta chains follows, all from one sample in a study of cytomegalovirus exposure and HLA in healthy donors. Profiled with immunoSEQ multiplex PCR; TCRdb holds only in-frame clones, not every one. The data hold 110,000 to 150,000 clones, with around four fifths observed a single time. Material: PBMCs. The receptors were gathered from a male donor in good health and CMV-seronegative. Each CDR3 is given with its conserved first and last residue. Each record gives: D gene, V gene, J gene, clone size, CDR3 protein, CDR3 DNA. A D gene is named only where the DNA matches it firmly. Clone sizes are given selectively: once, few, many, or a class where the clone is expanded.

D: TRBD2; V: TRBV25-1; J: TRBJ2-3; size: NA; CDR3: CASSETGGRKDTQYF; DNA: TGTGCCAGCAGTGAAACGGGGGGGCGGAAAGATACGCAGTATTTT
D: TRBD1; V: TRBV20-1; J: TRBJ1-3; size: NA; CDR3: CSVDRGNTIYF; DNA: TGCAGTGTGGACAGGGGAAACACCATATATTTT
D: NA; V: TRBV7-9; J: TRBJ2-1; size: NA; CDR3: CASSSLGGAYNEQFF; DNA: TGTGCCAGCAGCTCGCTAGGGGGGGCATACAATGAGCAGTTCTTC
D: TRBD1; V: TRBV19; J: TRBJ1-2; size: NA; CDR3: CASSTIGQGNYGYTF; DNA: TGTGCCAGTAGTACAATAGGACAGGGGAACTATGGCTACACCTTC
D: TRBD2; V: TRBV12-5; J: TRBJ2-1; size: NA; CDR3: CASGLGLAGGDEQFF; DNA: TGTGCTAGTGGTTTGGGGCTAGCGGGGGGCGATGAGCAGTTCTTC
D: NA; V: TRBV19; J: TRBJ1-1; size: few; CDR3: CASTFGGGEAFF; DNA: TGTGCCAGTACTTTTGGGGGGGGTGAAGCTTTCTTT
D: TRBD1; V: TRBV19; J: TRBJ2-1; size: NA; CDR3: CASNDRGTYNEQFF; DNA: TGTGCCAGTAATGACAGGGGTACCTACAATGAGCAGTTCTTC
D: NA; V: TRBV19; J: TRBJ2-5; size: NA; CDR3: CASRETDHQTQYF; DNA: TGTGCCAGTAGAGAGACAGACCATCAGACCCAGTACTTC
D: NA; V: TRBV29-1; J: TRBJ2-7; size: NA; CDR3: CSVLESYEQYF; DNA: TGCAGCGTGTTAGAGTCCTACGAGCAGTACTTC
D: NA; V: TRBV10-1; J: TRBJ2-3; size: NA; CDR3: CASSDPTPDTQYF; DNA: TGCGCCAGCAGTGACCCCACACCAGATACGCAGTATTTT
D: TRBD1; V: TRBV2; J: TRBJ1-1; size: NA; CDR3: CASTTGTGGITEAFF; DNA: TGTGCCAGCACAACTGGGACAGGGGGCATCACTGAAGCTTTCTTT
D: TRBD1; V: TRBV19; J: TRBJ1-1; size: NA; CDR3: CASTPGTGGYTEAFF; DNA: TGTGCCAGTACCCCCGGGACAGGGGGCTACACTGAAGCTTTCTTT
D: NA; V: TRBV18; J: TRBJ2-2; size: NA; CDR3: CASSLLSGELFF; DNA: TGTGCCAGCTCACTTCTGTCCGGGGAGCTGTTTTTT
D: NA; V: TRBV5-1; J: TRBJ2-1; size: NA; CDR3: CASSPGVPVSYNEQFF; DNA: TGCGCCAGCAGCCCCGGGGTCCCTGTTTCCTACAATGAGCAGTTCTTC
D: NA; V: TRBV5-4; J: TRBJ1-2; size: NA; CDR3: CASSALGGETNYGYTF; DNA: TGTGCCAGCAGCGCCCTGGGCGGGGAGACTAACTATGGCTACACCTTC
D: TRBD2; V: TRBV11-2; J: TRBJ2-3; size: once; CDR3: CASSLGQLPRGADTQYF; DNA: TGTGCCAGCAGCTTAGGACAACTCCCCCGGGGGGCAGATACGCAGTATTTT
D: NA; V: TRBV5-5; J: TRBJ2-1; size: few; CDR3: CASSSPVGRNEQFF; DNA: TGTGCCAGCAGCAGCCCCGTGGGGAGAAATGAGCAGTTCTTC
D: NA; V: TRBV2; J: TRBJ1-5; size: NA; CDR3: CASTNRVAQPQHF; DNA: TGTGCCAGCACAAACAGGGTGGCTCAGCCCCAGCATTTT
D: TRBD1; V: TRBV15; J: TRBJ1-2; size: once; CDR3: CATSGNRGRGYGYTF; DNA: TGTGCCACCAGCGGTAACAGGGGGCGCGGCTATGGCTACACCTTC
D: NA; V: TRBV18; J: TRBJ2-1; size: NA; CDR3: CASSPLTRNNEQFF; DNA: TGTGCCAGCTCACCACTAACAAGAAACAATGAGCAGTTCTTC
D: NA; V: TRBV25-1; J: TRBJ1-5; size: NA; CDR3: CASSEVETVQPQHF; DNA: TGTGCCAGCAGTGAGGTCGAGACAGTTCAGCCCCAGCATTTT
D: TRBD1; V: TRBV18; J: TRBJ2-1; size: NA; CDR3: CASSSGTADNEQFF; DNA: TGTGCCAGCTCATCAGGGACAGCCGACAATGAGCAGTTCTTC
D: NA; V: TRBV28; J: TRBJ1-2; size: NA; CDR3: CASSFSDRSIGYTF; DNA: TGTGCCAGCAGTTTTTCAGACAGGTCGATAGGCTACACCTTC
D: NA; V: TRBV6-5; J: TRBJ2-7; size: NA; CDR3: CASSYTTTNPNEQYF; DNA: TGTGCCAGCAGTTACACAACGACTAATCCGAACGAGCAGTACTTC
D: NA; V: TRBV7-9; J: TRBJ1-2; size: NA; CDR3: CSSSPGTGNYGYTF; DNA: TGTTCCAGCAGCCCAGGTACAGGCAACTATGGCTACACCTTC
D: TRBD1; V: TRBV27; J: TRBJ1-1; size: NA; CDR3: CASSLFPFATGDTEAFF; DNA: TGTGCCAGCAGTTTATTCCCTTTTGCGACAGGGGACACTGAAGCTTTCTTT
D: NA; V: TRBV5-1; J: TRBJ2-5; size: NA; CDR3: CASRSQGSETQYF; DNA: TGCGCCAGCAGATCACAGGGTTCGGAGACCCAGTACTTC
D: TRBD1; V: TRBV5-1; J: TRBJ2-7; size: NA; CDR3: CASSTGTGFYEQYF; DNA: TGCGCCAGCAGCACCGGGACAGGTTTCTACGAGCAGTACTTC
D: NA; V: TRBV19; J: TRBJ2-5; size: NA; CDR3: CASSMNGELQETQYF; DNA: TGTGCCAGTAGTATGAACGGGGAACTCCAAGAGACCCAGTACTTC
D: NA; V: TRBV6-1; J: TRBJ2-5; size: NA; CDR3: CASSAIGGRETQYF; DNA: TGTGCCAGCAGCGCCATAGGAGGCCGGGAGACCCAGTACTTC
D: TRBD1; V: TRBV10-3; J: TRBJ1-1; size: few; CDR3: CAITATGGVTEAFF; DNA: TGTGCCATCACCGCGACAGGGGGCGTCACTGAAGCTTTCTTT
D: TRBD1; V: TRBV7-3; J: TRBJ2-1; size: NA; CDR3: CASSGSGTGRYLSYNEQFF; DNA: TGTGCCAGCAGCGGATCCGGGACAGGTCGATACCTCTCCTACAATGAGCAGTTCTTC
D: TRBD1; V: TRBV19; J: TRBJ2-1; size: once; CDR3: CASSNVTGDRGRRSYNEQFF; DNA: TGTGCCAGTAGCAATGTCACCGGGGACAGGGGCCGGAGATCCTACAATGAGCAGTTCTTC
D: TRBD1; V: TRBV7-6; J: TRBJ2-1; size: NA; CDR3: CASSATGDRVNEQFF; DNA: TGTGCCAGCAGCGCAACGGGGGACAGGGTCAATGAGCAGTTCTTC
D: TRBD1; V: TRBV19; J: TRBJ2-6; size: NA; CDR3: CASSKFGDRSSGANVLTF; DNA: TGTGCCAGTAGTAAATTCGGGGACAGGAGCTCTGGGGCCAACGTCCTGACTTTC
D: TRBD2; V: TRBV19; J: TRBJ2-1; size: NA; CDR3: CASSMGVWREGSNEQFF; DNA: TGTGCCAGTAGTATGGGAGTATGGCGGGAGGGGAGCAATGAGCAGTTCTTC
D: TRBD1; V: TRBV7-9; J: TRBJ2-7; size: few; CDR3: CASSAQPGTEWEQYF; DNA: TGTGCCAGCAGCGCTCAACCAGGGACAGAGTGGGAGCAGTACTTC
D: TRBD1; V: TRBV10-3; J: TRBJ1-6; size: NA; CDR3: CATNSGGSYNSPLHF; DNA: TGTGCCACCAACTCAGGGGGTTCCTATAATTCACCCCTCCACTTT
D: NA; V: TRBV15; J: TRBJ2-2; size: NA; CDR3: CATSPPRQGTGELFF; DNA: TGTGCCACCAGCCCCCCCCGGCAGGGGACCGGGGAGCTGTTTTTT
D: TRBD2; V: TRBV30; J: TRBJ2-2; size: NA; CDR3: CAWSVAGGLAGELFF; DNA: TGTGCCTGGAGTGTAGCGGGAGGGTTGGCCGGGGAGCTGTTTTTT
D: NA; V: TRBV5-6; J: TRBJ2-1; size: few; CDR3: CASSLPNNEQFF; DNA: TGTGCCAGCAGCTTGCCAAACAATGAGCAGTTCTTC
D: NA; V: TRBV13; J: TRBJ1-1; size: NA; CDR3: CASSLQGLTEAFF; DNA: TGTGCCAGCAGCCTACAGGGTTTAACTGAAGCTTTCTTT
D: TRBD1; V: TRBV27; J: TRBJ1-6; size: NA; CDR3: CASSRTGVGSPLHF; DNA: TGTGCCAGCAGTCGGACAGGGGTTGGCTCACCCCTCCACTTT
D: TRBD1; V: TRBV7-2; J: TRBJ2-7; size: NA; CDR3: CASSLRGQVTYEQYF; DNA: TGTGCCAGCAGCTTAAGGGGACAGGTTACCTACGAGCAGTACTTC
D: NA; V: TRBV11-2; J: TRBJ2-4; size: NA; CDR3: CASSLVRGGKNIQYF; DNA: TGTGCCAGCAGCTTAGTTCGGGGTGGCAAAAACATTCAGTACTTC
D: TRBD2; V: TRBV15; J: TRBJ2-7; size: NA; CDR3: CATSRDATSGRSYEQYF; DNA: TGTGCCACCAGCAGAGACGCGACTAGCGGGAGGTCCTACGAGCAGTACTTC
D: NA; V: TRBV25-1; J: TRBJ2-1; size: NA; CDR3: CASSGQLYNEQFF; DNA: TGTGCCAGCAGTGGACAACTGTACAATGAGCAGTTCTTC
D: NA; V: TRBV14; J: TRBJ2-7; size: once; CDR3: CASSPRSGRGYEQYF; DNA: TGTGCCAGCAGTCCTAGGAGCGGCAGGGGCTACGAGCAGTACTTC
D: TRBD1; V: TRBV28; J: TRBJ2-7; size: NA; CDR3: CASRTPGTAYEQYF; DNA: TGTGCCAGCAGAACCCCCGGGACAGCCTACGAGCAGTACTTC
D: NA; V: TRBV7-9; J: TRBJ1-1; size: NA; CDR3: CSSSLRGNTEAFF; DNA: TGTTCCAGCAGCTTAAGGGGTAACACTGAAGCTTTCTTT
D: TRBD2; V: TRBV4-2; J: TRBJ2-3; size: NA; CDR3: CASSQDGVGTSGRDTQYF; DNA: TGTGCCAGCAGCCAAGATGGGGTGGGGACTAGCGGGAGGGATACGCAGTATTTT
D: TRBD2; V: TRBV7-2; J: TRBJ2-1; size: NA; CDR3: CASSLDTSGNPSYNEQFF; DNA: TGTGCCAGCAGCTTAGACACTAGCGGGAACCCCTCCTACAATGAGCAGTTCTTC